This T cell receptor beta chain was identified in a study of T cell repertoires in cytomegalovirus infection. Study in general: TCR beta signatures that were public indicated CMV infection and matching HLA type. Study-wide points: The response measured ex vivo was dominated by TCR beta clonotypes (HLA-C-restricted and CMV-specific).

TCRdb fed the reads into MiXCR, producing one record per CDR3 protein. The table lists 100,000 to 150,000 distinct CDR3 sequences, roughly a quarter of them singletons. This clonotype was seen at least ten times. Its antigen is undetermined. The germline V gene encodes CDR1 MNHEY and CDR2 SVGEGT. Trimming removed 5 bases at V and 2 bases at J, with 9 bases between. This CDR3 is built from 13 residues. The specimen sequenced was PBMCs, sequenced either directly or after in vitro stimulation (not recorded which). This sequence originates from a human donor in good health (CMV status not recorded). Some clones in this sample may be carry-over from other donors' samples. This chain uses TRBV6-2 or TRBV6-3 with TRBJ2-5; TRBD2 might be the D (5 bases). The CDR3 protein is CASSQREQETQYF. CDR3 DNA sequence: TGTGCCAGCAGTCAGAGGGAGCAAGAGACCCAGTACTTC.